The entry below gives a single T cell receptor beta chain sequence along with its context. Gene names refer to mouse genes. The read comes to an end 1 residue before the CDR3 does, leaving the germline J gene to fill in the end. From germline, CDR1 is KGHPV and CDR2 FQNQEV (reference sequence). The V end lost 3 bases, the J end lost 0 bases, and 4 bases lay between the germline ends. CDR3 length: 13 residues. Only in-frame clones appear in the TCRdb table, and some are missing; sequencing was by immunoSEQ multiplex PCR. This table holds about 1,900 clones, around 42% found once. Time point specified: mouse harvest day 14 after allogeneic transplant. Each mouse received 10^7 T-cell-depleted marrow cells plus 10^6 splenic CD5+ T cells by tail vein. The data were taken from a study of tissue T cells after allogeneic stem cell transplantation.

The receptor comes from a female BALB/c mouse given C57BL/6 T cells with graft-versus-host disease after an allogeneic hematopoietic cell transplant. Material for sequencing was lymph node tissue. The chain employs TRBV26 and TRBJ2-5; D is unclear. CDR3 protein: CASSLQNQDTQYF. Partial CDR3 DNA: TGTGCCAGCAGTCTCCAGAACCAAGACACCCAGTAC.